This T cell receptor beta chain was captured in a study of blood T cell repertoires in COVID-19. Study-level information: T cells, B-cell-depleted T cells, or PBMCs supplied cDNA or gDNA.

In the original analysis: Scientists estimated how many nucleated cells there were by amplifying reference gene primers. Sequenced by immunoSEQ multiplex PCR; TCRdb stores in-frame clones only, minus some. V and J calls plus clone size are reproduced from that table; the DNA served to infer D and trimming. In the table there are 100,000 or so clones, 70% to 80% of which are singletons. V was clipped by 6 bases and J by 11 bases; unmatched bases: 12. Per germline, CDR1 MDHEN and CDR2 SYDVKM. The length of the CDR3 is 13 residues. This clone showed up just a few times. The sequence came from a man aged 55 to 70 with active or convalescent COVID-19. V gene TRBV28 combines with J gene TRBJ1-1; 7 bases line up with TRBD1. Sequenced: peripheral blood. CDR3 protein: CASSNARGLNAFF. The DNA of the CDR3 is TGTGCCAGCAGCAATGCAAGGGGGCTAAATGCTTTCTTT.